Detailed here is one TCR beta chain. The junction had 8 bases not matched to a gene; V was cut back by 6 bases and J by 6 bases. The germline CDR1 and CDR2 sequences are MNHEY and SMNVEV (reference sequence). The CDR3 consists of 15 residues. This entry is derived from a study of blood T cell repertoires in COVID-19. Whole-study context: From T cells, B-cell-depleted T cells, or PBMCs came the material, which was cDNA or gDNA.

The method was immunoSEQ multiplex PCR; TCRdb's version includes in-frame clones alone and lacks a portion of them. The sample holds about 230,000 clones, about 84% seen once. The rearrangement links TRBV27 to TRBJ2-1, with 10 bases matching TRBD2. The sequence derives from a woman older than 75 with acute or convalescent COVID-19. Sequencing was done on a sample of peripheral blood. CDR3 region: CASSPLAGDLNEQFF. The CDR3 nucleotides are TGTGCCAGCAGCCCCCTAGCGGGAGATCTCAATGAGCAGTTCTTC.